Shown below are 19 T cell receptor beta chains from a single sample sequenced in a study of PD-L1 blockade in urothelial cancer. TCRdb's copy holds only in-frame clones and misses some; the assay was immunoSEQ multiplex PCR. The top ten hold 2.5% to 3.5% of the sample, which has around 30,000 clones, around 84% seen once. As to time point: peripheral blood 6 weeks after treatment start. Sample: PBMCs, taken around atezolizumab (anti-PD-L1) treatment. The receptors shown here come from a man between 65 and 85 years old with urothelial cancer.

CDR3 protein: CASRIGQGRTEAFF. The CDR3 coding sequence is TGTGCCAGCAGAATCGGACAGGGTCGGACTGAAGCTTTCTTT. The rearrangement links TRBV2 to TRBJ1-1; 8 nucleotides line up with TRBD1. The CDR3 extends over 14 amino acids. Germline assignment: CDR1 SNHLY and CDR2 FYNNEI. J lost 5 bases, V lost 6 bases, and 8 bases had no gene match.

The rearrangement links TRBV7-2 to TRBJ2-3; 14 bases map to TRBD2. This CDR3 spans 17 amino acids. Germline loops: CDR1 SGHTA, CDR2 FQGNSA. Trimming took 2 bases from V and 4 from J; bases not matched to a gene: 5. CDR3 DNA sequence: TGTGCCAGCAGCTTAAGTTCGGGACTAGCGGGGGCAGATACGCAGTATTTT. Amino acids: CASSLSSGLAGADTQYF. Complete variable domain (other parts from reference TRBV7-2 and TRBJ2-3): GAGVSQSPSNKVTEKGKDVELRCDPISGHTALYWYRQSLGQGLEFLIYFQGNSAPDKSGLPSDRFSAERTGGSVSTLTIQRTQQEDSAVYLCASSLSSGLAGADTQYFGPGTRLTVL.

V and J are TRBV7-9 and TRBJ2-7, with 7 bases fitting TRBD1. V shed 5 bases, J shed 5 bases, and the junction held 6 bases outside the gene matches. Germline V gene lookup returns CDR1 SEHNR and CDR2 FQNEAQ (reference sequence). The CDR3 is 13 residues long. As DNA, the CDR3 is TGTGCCAGCAGCGCCGGACAGGTGAACGAGCAGTACTTC. Its translation: CASSAGQVNEQYF. The variable domain in full, with the rest retrieved from reference TRBV7-9 and TRBJ2-7, is DTGVSQNPRHKITKRGQNVTFRCDPISEHNRLYWYRQTLGQGPEFLTYFQNEAQLEKSRLLSDRFSAERPKGSFSTLEIQRTEQGDSAMYLCASSAGQVNEQYFGPGTRLTVT.

CDR3 loop: CASSLVFPGFNEQYF. The CDR3 nucleotides read TGTGCCAGCAGCTTGGTGTTTCCGGGTTTCAACGAGCAGTACTTC. The chain employs TRBV5-5 and TRBJ2-7; D is unclear. CDR1 and CDR2 from the germline V gene are SGHKS and YYEKEE (reference sequence). The CDR3 spans 15 residues. The V and J ends lost 0 bases and 5 bases respectively, with 15 bases between them.

The genes are TRBV6-5 and TRBJ2-1; 11 bases agree with TRBD2. The CDR3 runs to 14 residues. V lost 8 bases and J lost 9; bases outside the gene matches: 9. Germline assignment: CDR1 MNHEY and CDR2 SVGAGI. CDR3 residues: CASVGGLAVGEQFF. As DNA, the CDR3 is TGTGCCAGCGTTGGGGGACTAGCGGTTGGTGAGCAGTTCTTC.

This rearrangement joins TRBV30 to TRBJ1-6; D gene unclear. V lost 6 bases, J lost 9 bases, and 15 bases lay in between. Germline V gene sequence: CDR1 GTSNPN, CDR2 SVGIG (reference sequence). The CDR3 is 13 amino acids. The CDR3 loop is CACPHGVGSPLHF. The CDR3 region has the DNA TGTGCCTGCCCCCACGGGGTTGGTTCACCCCTCCACTTT.

The CDR3 loop reads CASSSQRSGSYEQYF. Written as DNA, the CDR3 is TGCGCCAGCAGCTCACAACGTAGCGGGAGCTACGAGCAGTACTTC. The rearrangement joins TRBV5-1 to TRBJ2-7; 9 nucleotides agree with TRBD2. In germline, CDR1 is SGHRS, CDR2 YFSETQ. CDR3 length: 15 amino acids. V lost 3 bases, J lost 3 bases, and 7 bases stayed unmatched.

This clone is a singleton in its sample. The rearrangement uses TRBV7-2 and TRBJ1-1; D remains unclear. The CDR3 runs 13 residues. Trimming removed 8 bases at V and 3 bases at J, with 13 bases between. Per germline, CDR1 SGHTA and CDR2 FQGNSA. Here the CDR3 DNA reads TGTGCCAGCCAGAGACTCGTGTACACTGAAGCTTTCTTT. It is translated as CASQRLVYTEAFF. Supplemented by reference TRBV7-2 and TRBJ1-1, the full variable domain reads GAGVSQSPSNKVTEKGKDVELRCDPISGHTALYWYRQSLGQGLEFLIYFQGNSAPDKSGLPSDRFSAERTGGSVSTLTIQRTQQEDSAVYLCASQRLVYTEAFFGQGTRLTVV.

The chain links TRBV5-1 to TRBJ2-3; 10 bases agree with TRBD2. V lost 2 bases, J lost 5 bases, and 5 bases stayed unmatched. There are 15 residues in the CDR3. Germline assignment: CDR1 SGHRS and CDR2 YFSETQ. The CDR3: CASSFKGLAEDTQYF. The CDR3 DNA is TGCGCCAGCAGCTTTAAAGGACTAGCGGAAGATACGCAGTATTTT.

V is TRBV6-1 and J is TRBJ2-2; 16 nucleotides match TRBD2. CDR1 and CDR2 (germline): MNHNS, SASEGT. The CDR3 is 17 amino acids. Germline trimming cut 3 bases from V and 6 bases from J; bases unmatched to any gene: 4. The CDR3 bases are TGTGCCAGCAGTGAGGGACTAGCGGGAGGGCCCGCCGGGGAGCTGTTTTTT. This gives the protein CASSEGLAGGPAGELFF.

J is TRBJ1-5 and V is TRBV28, with a tentative D call TRBD1 (6 bases). V lost 5 bases to trimming and J lost 3 bases, with 11 bases between them. Looked up from germline, CDR1 is MDHEN and CDR2 is SYDVKM. This CDR3 region has 14 residues. The DNA for the CDR3 is TGTGCCAGCAGTCTTAGGACAGCCAATCAGCCCCAGCATTTT. Amino acids: CASSLRTANQPQHF.

The rearrangement uses TRBV4-1 and TRBJ2-1, with TRBD1 matching 11 bases. Germline loops: CDR1 MGHRA, CDR2 YSYEKL. This CDR3 is built from 15 residues. The junction had 1 base not matched to a gene; V was cut back by 3 bases and J by 3 bases. In nucleotides, the CDR3 is TGCGCCAGCAGCCAGGGACAGGGGGGCTACAATGAGCAGTTCTTC. Its translation is CASSQGQGGYNEQFF.

This clone has a handful of counts. The rearrangement links TRBV19 to TRBJ2-1; 8 bases agree with TRBD1. In germline, CDR1 is LNHDA, CDR2 SQIVND (reference sequence). V was clipped by 6 bases and J by 3 bases; unmatched bases: 4. The CDR3 contains 14 residues. The CDR3 region is CASSRGTGYNEQFF. DNA for the CDR3: TGTGCCAGTAGCCGGGGGACAGGCTACAATGAGCAGTTCTTC. The full variable domain, in which reference TRBV19 and TRBJ2-1 provide the parts outside the CDR3, is DGGITQSPKYLFRKEGQNVTLSCEQNLNHDAMYWYRQDPGQGLRLIYYSQIVNDFQKGDIAEGYSVSREKKESFPLTVTSAQKNPTAFYLCASSRGTGYNEQFFGPGTRLTVL.

This chain connects TRBV7-2 to TRBJ2-7, with a tentative D call TRBD1 (8 bases). CDR1 is SGHTA, CDR2 FQGNSA, per germline. The V and J ends lost 0 bases and 8 bases respectively, with 20 bases between them. The CDR3 runs 16 residues. CDR3 sequence: CASSLAGTGGGIKQYF. The CDR3 DNA follows: TGTGCCAGCAGCTTAGCGGGAACAGGGGGGGGCATCAAGCAGTACTTC.

This chain joins TRBV4-3 and TRBJ2-1; possible D gene TRBD2, 5 bases. The CDR3 has 14 amino acids. Germline V gene sequence: CDR1 LGHNA, CDR2 YSLEER. The V end was cut by 5 bases, the J end by 3 bases, with 11 bases between. The CDR3, as DNA: TGCGCCAGCAGCAAGTTTCGGGACTACAATGAGCAGTTCTTC. It translates to CASSKFRDYNEQFF.

Only a few counts were recorded for this clone. The chain recombines TRBV13 with TRBJ1-2; 9 nucleotides agree with TRBD1. V gave up 5 bases and J gave up 8 bases; unmatched junction bases: 6. This CDR3 comprises 13 residues. CDR1 is PRHDT and CDR2 is FYEKMQ in the germline V gene (reference sequence). CDR3 amino acids: CASSRNRGQGYTF. CDR3 bases: TGTGCCAGCAGCCGAAACAGGGGGCAAGGCTACACCTTC. Full variable domain (remainder filled in from reference TRBV13 and TRBJ1-2): AAGVIQSPRHLIKEKRETATLKCYPIPRHDTVYWYQQGPGQDPQFLISFYEKMQSDKGSIPDRFSAQQFSDYHSELNMSSLELGDSALYFCASSRNRGQGYTFGSGTRLTVV.

The rearrangement links TRBV4-2 to TRBJ2-1; TRBD2 matches at 14 bases. CDR1 is LGHNA, CDR2 YNFKEQ, per germline. With V trimmed by 4 bases and J by 4 bases, 6 bases remained unmatched. The CDR3 is made up of 17 amino acids. CDR3: CASSPGLAGADYNEQFF. The CDR3 bases are TGTGCCAGCAGCCCGGGACTAGCGGGGGCGGATTACAATGAGCAGTTCTTC.

The chain uses TRBV5-6 and TRBJ1-4; the D gene is possibly TRBD1 (5 bases). CDR3 length: 16 amino acids. Germline V CDR1 and CDR2: SGHDT, YYEEEE. Trimming took 1 base from V and 5 from J, leaving 15 bases between them. The CDR3 bases are TGTGCCAGCAGCTTGCAAGGGGCCCGATTCAATGAAAAACTGTTTTTT. The encoded protein is CASSLQGARFNEKLFF.

Here the CDR3 reads CASRGPTNTGELFF. CDR3 in DNA: TGTGCCAGCAGGGGGCCGACGAACACCGGGGAGCTGTTTTTT. The genes are TRBV6-1 and TRBJ2-2, with a weak D call TRBD1 (5 bases). CDR3 length: 14 residues. CDR1 is MNHNS and CDR2 is SASEGT in the germline V gene. Trimming removed 6 bases at V and 0 bases at J, with 8 bases between.